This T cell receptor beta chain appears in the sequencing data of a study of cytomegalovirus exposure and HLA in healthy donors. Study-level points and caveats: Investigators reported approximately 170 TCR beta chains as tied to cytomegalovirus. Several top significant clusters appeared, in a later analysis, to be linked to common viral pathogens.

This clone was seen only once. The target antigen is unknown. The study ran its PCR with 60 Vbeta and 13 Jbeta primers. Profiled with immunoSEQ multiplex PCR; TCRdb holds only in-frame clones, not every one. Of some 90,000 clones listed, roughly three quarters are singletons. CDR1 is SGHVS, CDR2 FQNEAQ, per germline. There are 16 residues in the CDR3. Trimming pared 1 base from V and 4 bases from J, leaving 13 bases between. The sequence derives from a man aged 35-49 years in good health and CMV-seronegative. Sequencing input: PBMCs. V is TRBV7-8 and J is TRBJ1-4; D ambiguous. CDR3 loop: CASSLDRSWHNEKLFF. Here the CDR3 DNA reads TGTGCCAGCAGCTTAGATCGGAGCTGGCATAATGAAAAACTGTTTTTT.